The TCR beta chain described here comes from a study of technical replicates of blood from several donors. This CDR3 is built from 12 residues. Germline-derived CDR1 and CDR2 are MRHNA and SNTAGT. V gave up 4 bases and J gave up 7 bases, with 10 bases separating them. Generated by immunoSEQ multiplex PCR, the TCRdb table keeps only in-frame clones and is missing some. This sample has tens of thousands of clones, with more than 85% found just once. Only a few counts were recorded for this clone. The clonotype originates from a human donor in good health. Some clones in this sample may be carry-over from other donors' samples. The rearrangement links TRBV6-4 to TRBJ1-2, with D maybe TRBD1 (5 bases). Sequenced sample: T cells isolated from PBMCs. The CDR3 nucleotides read TGTGCCAGCAGTGGGGCCGGGGGTGGCTACACCTTC. Translated, it gives CASSGAGGGYTF.